The 32 T cell receptor beta chains presented below share a single source sample, sequenced in a study of read filtering for tumor transcriptome and immune sequencing. From roughly 400 ng of RNA, a library with molecular barcoded alpha/delta and beta/gamma adaptors was made. TCRdb re-called the reads through MiXCR, storing one row per CDR3 protein. Of 30,000 to 40,000 distinct CDR3 sequences in the sample, about an eighth were seen once. Specimen: a population of CD138-negative cells sorted from bone marrow. These receptors were taken from a donor at least 40 years old with multiple myeloma.

This clonotype was recorded many times. This chain connects TRBV20-1 to TRBJ1-6; tentatively, D is TRBD1 (5 bases). Germline CDR1 is DFQATT and CDR2 is SNEGSKA (reference sequence). The CDR3 loop spans 15 amino acids. V was shortened by 0 bases and J by 4 bases, with 10 bases between the two germline ends. CDR3 nucleotides: TGCAGTGCTAGAGACTTAGGGGATTATAATTCACCCCTCCACTTT. Translation: CSARDLGDYNSPLHF.

This clonotype has more than one count but fewer than ten. The chain combines TRBV29-1 with TRBJ1-1; 8 bases map to TRBD1. The J segment lost 8 bases and the V segment lost 7 bases, leaving 9 bases of the junction unmatched. Germline assignment: CDR1 SQVTM and CDR2 ANQGSEA. The CDR3 totals 12 residues. CDR3 DNA sequence: TGCAGCGGAGACAGGGGAGGGCCCGAAGCTTTCTTT. Translation gives CSGDRGGPEAFF.

About this clonotype: Possible read error: a much larger clone is one base away. V usage is TRBV12-3 or TRBV12-4 and J usage is TRBJ1-2, with TRBD1 matching over 7 bases. This CDR3 has 14 residues. CDR3 amino acids: CASSLTGTDYGCTF. Written as DNA, the CDR3 is TGTGCCAGCAGCTTAACCGGGACAGACTATGGCTGCACCTTC.

This clonotype was observed at least ten times. V gene TRBV29-1 combines with J gene TRBJ2-5; possible D gene TRBD2, 6 bases. V shed 7 bases and J shed 5 bases, with 11 bases lying between them. The CDR3 is 11 residues long. Germline CDR1 reads SQVTM; CDR2 reads ANQGSEA. CDR3 sequence: CSGLATETQYF. The CDR3 region has the DNA TGCAGCGGCCTAGCGACTGAGACCCAGTACTTC.

Ten or more counts support this clonotype. V usage is TRBV5-6 and J usage is TRBJ2-7, with a tentative D call TRBD1 (6 bases). CDR3 length equals 12 residues. CDR1 is SGHDT and CDR2 is YYEEEE in the germline V gene. The ends were cut back, 4 bases at V and 3 bases at J, with 8 bases in the middle. DNA for the CDR3: TGTGCCAGCAGCCGGACAGACTACGAGCAGTACTTC. It translates to CASSRTDYEQYF.

This clonotype was picked up a small number of times. One base away lies a much larger clone, so this may be a sequencing read error. The chain couples TRBV11-2 to TRBJ2-6; TRBD1 or TRBD2 may be the D gene (5 bases each). Looked up from germline, CDR1 is SGHAT and CDR2 is FQNNGV. The CDR3 has 16 residues. This CDR3 is CGSSLEGPSGANVLTF. CDR3 nucleotide sequence: TGTGGCAGCAGCTTAGAGGGGCCCTCTGGGGCCAACGTCCTGACTTTC.

This clonotype has at least ten counts. The V and J genes are TRBV5-1 and TRBJ2-1; D gene unclear. From germline, CDR1 is SGHRS and CDR2 YFSETQ. With 4 bases removed from V and 8 bases from J, the gap between germline ends came to 16 bases. CDR3 length: 14 amino acids. In DNA, the CDR3 is TGCGCCAGCAGCGGTGGCCCCCTTGCTTATGAGCAGTTCTTC. Translated, it gives CASSGGPLAYEQFF.

This clonotype occurred many times. V is TRBV12-3 or TRBV12-4 and J is TRBJ2-3; D unclear. The CDR3 totals 15 residues. Trimming removed 6 bases at V and 1 base at J, with 14 bases between. The CDR3 sequence: CASSPSISRTDTQYF. CDR3 nucleotide sequence: TGTGCCAGCAGCCCTTCGATTTCCCGCACAGATACGCAGTATTTT.

This clonotype was counted between two and nine times. This chain links TRBV6-5 with TRBJ2-1; 13 nucleotides align to TRBD2. Germline V CDR1 and CDR2: MNHEY, SVGAGI. Trimming cost V 5 bases and J 12 bases; bases outside gene matches: 10. This CDR3 contains 15 residues. In DNA, the CDR3 is TGTGCCAGCAGTATGAAACTAGCGGGGGGGGGCGGGCAGTTCTTC. Its protein product is CASSMKLAGGGGQFF.

The sample holds many counts of this clonotype. The CDR3, as DNA: TGCAGCGTTACTCCGGGAGGGGGGTACGAGCAGTACTTC. Translating it yields CSVTPGGGYEQYF. The V call is TRBV29-1, the J call TRBJ2-7; 8 bases are a match to TRBD2. The CDR3 has 13 amino acids. Trimming at V came to 5 bases and at J to 4 bases, leaving 7 bases not matched to a gene. Per the germline V gene, CDR1 is SQVTM and CDR2 is ANQGSEA.

The sample holds many counts of this clonotype. This chain joins TRBV6-1 and TRBJ2-3; unclear D gene. Germline CDR1 is MNHNS and CDR2 is SASEGT. Trimming cost V 7 bases and J 2 bases, with 10 bases left between them. The CDR3 extends over 13 amino acids. The CDR3 sequence: CASTRQSTDTQYF. CDR3 coding DNA: TGTGCCAGCACCCGTCAGTCCACAGATACGCAGTATTTT.

Many counts were recorded for this clonotype. The chain links TRBV7-9 to TRBJ2-2; D may be TRBD1 (6 bases). Germline V gene data show CDR1 as SEHNR and CDR2 as FQNEAQ (reference sequence). V shed 4 bases and J shed 5 bases, with 11 bases lying between them. The CDR3 totals 14 residues. The DNA for the CDR3 is TGTGCCAGCAGCTCTGCGACAGGAACCGGGGAGCTGTTTTTT. Translated, it gives CASSSATGTGELFF.

This clonotype was observed many times. The J gene is TRBJ2-1, the V gene TRBV7-2, with D maybe TRBD1 (5 bases). In germline, CDR1 is SGHTA, CDR2 FQGNSA. The CDR3 has 12 amino acids. V lost 4 bases and J 9 bases, leaving 10 bases between the germline ends. CDR3 DNA sequence: TGTGCCAGCAGCTCTTATGGGGCTGAGCAGTTCTTC. Translation gives CASSSYGAEQFF.

This clonotype was observed many times. This chain uses TRBV20-1 with TRBJ2-5; D is unresolved. The germline V gene encodes CDR1 DFQATT and CDR2 SNEGSKA (reference sequence). V was clipped by 1 base and J by 5 bases, with 20 bases between them. The CDR3 is made up of 16 amino acids. The CDR3 spells CSARVPLHLASETQYF. In DNA form, the CDR3 reads TGCAGTGCTAGAGTCCCCCTCCATTTAGCCTCTGAGACCCAGTACTTC.

The sample holds many counts of this clonotype. This rearrangement joins TRBV6-1 to TRBJ1-5; TRBD1 matches at 8 bases. The CDR3 sequence is 14 residues long. CDR1 and CDR2 (germline): MNHNS, SASEGT. V gave up 3 bases and J gave up 5 bases; unmatched junction bases: 3. The DNA for the CDR3 is TGTGCCAGCAGTGAGGACAGGGAGGATCAGCCCCAGCATTTT. This translates into CASSEDREDQPQHF.

This clonotype came up many times. CDR3 nucleotides: TGCGCCAGCAGCCCCTGGCCCAGGGGCACTGAAGCTTTCTTT. This encodes CASSPWPRGTEAFF. The genes are TRBV4-1 and TRBJ1-1, with D possibly being TRBD1 (6 bases). The V end lost 4 bases, the J end lost 4 bases, and 13 bases lay between the germline ends. The CDR3 spans 14 residues. The germline gives CDR1 MGHRA, CDR2 YSYEKL.

The sample holds many counts of this clonotype. This chain uses TRBV7-9 with TRBJ2-5; D unclear. The CDR3 sequence is 14 residues long. Germline CDR1 and CDR2: SEHNR and FQNEAQ (reference sequence). Trimming took off 5 bases at V and 3 bases at J, with 13 bases between the two ends. The CDR3 here is CASSHLDREETQYF. In DNA, the CDR3 is TGTGCCAGCAGCCACCTCGACCGGGAAGAGACCCAGTACTTC. The whole variable domain, filled in from reference TRBV7-9 and TRBJ2-5, reads DTGVSQNPRHKITKRGQNVTFRCDPISEHNRLYWYRQTLGQGPEFLTYFQNEAQLEKSRLLSDRFSAERPKGSFSTLEIQRTEQGDSAMYLCASSHLDREETQYFGPGTRLLVL.

Of note for this clonotype: With a far larger clone one base away, a read error is the likely cause. The chain employs TRBV10-2 and TRBJ2-1; 8 bases fit TRBD1. The germline CDR1 and CDR2 sequences are WSHSY and SAAADI. The length of the CDR3 is 14 residues. CDR3 DNA: TGTGCCATCAGCCCAGGGGGCTCTTACAATAAGCAGTTCTTC. Protein product: CAISPGGSYNKQFF.

This clonotype has at least ten counts. The J gene is TRBJ2-7, the V gene TRBV7-2; D ambiguous. Germline V gene sequence: CDR1 SGHTA, CDR2 FQGNSA. The ends were cut back, 5 bases at V and 4 bases at J, with 6 bases in the middle. This CDR3 spans 11 amino acids. The CDR3 DNA reads as TGTGCCAGCAGCCTCCAGTACGAGCAGTACTTC. Its translation is CASSLQYEQYF.

This clonotype appeared many times. This rearrangement joins TRBV4-2 to TRBJ2-2; TRBD2 agrees at 11 bases. The germline V gene encodes CDR1 LGHNA and CDR2 YNFKEQ. Trimming at V came to 6 bases and at J to 5 bases, leaving 8 bases not matched to a gene. The CDR3 runs 16 residues. The DNA of the CDR3 is TGTGCCAGCAGAGCCTCCTTAGCGGGGGGGACCGGGGAGCTGTTTTTT. Translated: CASRASLAGGTGELFF.

This clonotype appeared many times. This rearrangement joins TRBV28 to TRBJ1-6; tentative D call: TRBD1 (5 bases). CDR1 is MDHEN and CDR2 is SYDVKM in the germline V gene. The V and J ends lost 6 bases and 6 bases respectively, with 15 bases between them. The CDR3 consists of 15 residues. For the CDR3, the DNA is TGTGCCAGCAGCCCGGCAGGGTCGCTTAATTCACCCCTCCACTTT. This gives the protein CASSPAGSLNSPLHF.

This clonotype was counted ten times or more. This sequence joins TRBV6-1 and TRBJ1-4, with TRBD1 matching over 7 bases. This CDR3 has 15 amino acids. Germline CDR1 and CDR2: MNHNS and SASEGT. V was pared by 6 bases and J by 8 bases, with 12 bases of the junction left unmatched. The CDR3 region has the DNA TGTGCCAGCAGGACTCAGAGGGGGCCCGGAGAAAAACTGTTTTTT. Protein product: CASRTQRGPGEKLFF.

Ten or more counts support this clonotype. This rearrangement joins TRBV5-1 to TRBJ2-5; D call uncertain. CDR3 length: 14 residues. CDR1 SGHRS and CDR2 YFSETQ come from the germline V gene. V was pared by 0 bases and J by 2 bases, with 8 bases between. The CDR3 DNA is TGCGCCAGCAGCTTGGAAGTAGGACAAGAGACCCAGTACTTC. The encoded protein is CASSLEVGQETQYF.

This clonotype was counted at least ten times. The V call is TRBV10-2, the J call TRBJ1-4; D possibly corresponds to TRBD1 (6 bases). The CDR3 runs to 14 residues. Between the trimmed V and J ends, which lost 6 bases and 7 bases, there was a span of 15 bases. The germline V gene encodes CDR1 WSHSY and CDR2 SAAADI. The CDR3 DNA reads TGCGCCAGCAGGCCGAGGGGGGGCGGTGAAAAACTGTTTTTT. This codes for CASRPRGGGEKLFF.

This clonotype was counted many times. The chain is built from TRBV29-1 and TRBJ2-3; no clear D. The CDR3 runs to 13 residues. Trimming cost V 3 bases and J 2 bases, with 9 bases left between them. Germline loops: CDR1 SQVTM, CDR2 ANQGSEA. The CDR3 sequence is CSVESSHTDTQYF. DNA for the CDR3: TGCAGCGTTGAGTCTTCTCACACAGATACGCAGTATTTT.

As for this clonotype: One junction end disagrees with the germline gene, perhaps due to a read error. This chain connects TRBV10-2 to TRBJ2-1; TRBD2 matches at 8 bases. The CDR3 loop spans 18 amino acids. Germline V lookup: CDR1 WSHSY, CDR2 SAAADI. The CDR3 DNA follows: TGCGCCAGCAGTGAAAGGAGCGGGGGCCTTACTTCCTACAGTGAGCGGTTCTTC. Residues: CASSERSGGLTSYSERFF.

This clonotype is termed medium-sized. The CDR3 here is CASSPGTGGYEQYF. The CDR3 DNA reads as TGTGCCAGCAGCCCCGGGACAGGGGGCTACGAGCAGTACTTC. The chain recombines TRBV7-6 with TRBJ2-7; 11 bases map to TRBD1. CDR3 length: 14 amino acids. Looked up from germline, CDR1 is SGHVS and CDR2 is FNYEAQ. V lost 5 bases and J lost 3; bases outside the gene matches: 3.

As for this clonotype: A much larger clone is a single base away; this may be a read error. V gene TRBV10-3 combines with J gene TRBJ1-1, with no clear D. Trimming left V 8 bases short and J 0 bases short, with 13 bases between. This CDR3 contains 14 residues. Germline CDR1 ENHRY, CDR2 SYGVKD. CDR3 DNA sequence: TGTGCCATCGGTGTGAGGGAGGTGAACACTGAAGCTTTCTTT. Translation gives CAIGVREVNTEAFF.

This clonotype was counted only a few times. With a much larger clone just one base away, this may be a read error. This rearrangement joins TRBV20-1 to TRBJ2-7; D is uncertain. The V gene's germline CDR1 is DFQATT and CDR2 SNEGSKA (reference sequence). The CDR3 has 13 amino acids. In DNA form, the CDR3 reads TGCAGTGCTCCTAGGTCAGGATTTTACGAGCGGTACTTC. Encoded protein: CSAPRSGFYERYF.

This clonotype was observed at least ten times. The rearrangement links TRBV6-1 to TRBJ1-6, with D hard to call. Trimming took off 6 bases at V and 10 bases at J, with 10 bases between the two ends. The germline CDR1 and CDR2 sequences are MNHNS and SASEGT. The CDR3 runs to 12 residues. As DNA, the CDR3 is TGTGCCAGCAGAACTAGGGCGTCACCCCTCCACTTT. Translation gives CASRTRASPLHF.

At least ten counts were recorded for this clonotype. The rearrangement links TRBV29-1 to TRBJ2-5; D gene ambiguous. The germline V gene encodes CDR1 SQVTM and CDR2 ANQGSEA. The ends were cut back, 4 bases at V and 5 bases at J, with 5 bases in the middle. This CDR3 has 10 amino acids. The CDR3, as DNA: TGCAGCGTTGGAACCGAGACCCAGTACTTC. It encodes CSVGTETQYF. Full variable domain (missing parts from reference TRBV29-1 and TRBJ2-5): SAVISQKPSRDICQRGTSLTIQCQVDSQVTMMFWYRQQPGQSLTLIATANQGSEATYESGFVIDKFPISRPNLTFSTLTVSNMSPEDSSIYLCSVGTETQYFGPGTRLLVL.

Points on this clonotype: The junction does not match germline at one end; this may be a read error. This chain joins TRBV12-3 or TRBV12-4 and TRBJ2-5, with 7 bases lining up with TRBD1. The CDR3 is 14 amino acids. CDR3 loop: CASSLGATGETQCF. The CDR3 region has the DNA TGTGCCAGCAGTTTAGGAGCCACAGGGGAGACCCAGTGCTTC.